These T cell receptor beta chains were read from a single sample in a study of CD8 T cells in Susac syndrome. Each CDR3 protein gets one entry after TCRdb re-called the immunoSEQ multiplex PCR reads with MiXCR. The repertoire includes about 140,000 distinct CDR3 sequences, 90% to 95% of them detected once, and approximately 0.11% sits in the top ten. The sample consisted of CD4+ T cells from PBMCs. These receptors were taken from a human donor with multiple sclerosis. Each CDR3 is given with its conserved first and last residue. Each record gives: D gene, V gene, CDR3 protein. D genes are given only for firm matches.

- TRBV5-1 CASSLGDVRVYSYEQYF
TRBD2 TRBV15 CATSRGPRGAGVPEQYF
- TRBV27 CASSFSGVRPQHF
- TRBV6-1 CASSAEETQYF
- TRBV29-1 CSVEEGGWNEKLFF
TRBD1 TRBV24-1 CATSAGFAGQADNEQFF
TRBD2 TRBV20-1 CSARGLAGGPRSQDTQYF
- TRBV4-1 CASSHLASGSSTDTQYF
- TRBV30 CAWRGPTEAFF
- TRBV3-1 CASSHWGDNEQFF
TRBD2 TRBV5-4 CASGLGAGGKAGELFF
TRBD1 TRBV18 CASSPDRGPVPLHF
- TRBV4-1 CASSQVSGRRTEAFF
- TRBV10-3 CAISEKGPHEQYF
- TRBV13 CASSPRNIQYF
- TRBV3-1 CASSQGSGTVNTEAFF
- TRBV25-1 CASSGNRVFGEQYF
- TRBV23-1 CASTKGEAETQYF
- TRBV4-1 CASSHGRGSSYNEQFF
- TRBV4-3 CASSQDPPTAYNSPLHF
TRBD2 TRBV7-2 CASSLGWLAGETQYF
- TRBV30 CAWSPSYTEAFF
TRBD1 TRBV6-2/TRBV6-3 CASRTGSSYEQYF
- TRBV6-2/TRBV6-3 CASSYPGPSGANVLTF
TRBD1 TRBV27 CASSPHRTGGNTEAFF
- TRBV24-1 CATSVGGGANYGYTF
- TRBV5-6 CASSERTGASMNTEAFF